Listed below are T cell receptor beta chains from one sample, sequenced in a study of regulatory T cells in long-lasting Graves disease. TCRdb fed the multiplex PCR reads into MiXCR, producing one record per CDR3 protein. The data show about 460,000 distinct CDR3 sequences, approximately 23% seen once. The specimen was peripheral blood mononuclear cells (PBMCs), collected when the disease was refractory, from a patient treated with antithyroid drugs. The receptors come from a female donor with Graves disease. The conserved cysteine and the conserved F or W are not part of the CDR3 here. A D gene is named only where the DNA matches it firmly. The size entry is marked missing in some rows and otherwise reads once, few, many or a size class.

size: many; D: TRBD1; J: TRBJ2-7; V: TRBV12-3/TRBV12-4; CDR3: ASSLSGQGQYEQY
size: .; D: TRBD1; J: TRBJ1-4; V: TRBV4-1; CDR3: ASSQGDRGGNEKLF
size: .; D: TRBD1; J: TRBJ2-7; V: TRBV28; CDR3: ASSFLSGRGLE
size: many; D: .; J: TRBJ1-1; V: TRBV28; CDR3: ASSLDRWGLASTEAF
size: few; D: .; J: TRBJ1-2; V: TRBV16; CDR3: ASSQKGSGYT
size: .; D: .; J: TRBJ1-3; V: TRBV4-1; CDR3: ASSQGGISSSGNTIY
size: .; D: .; J: TRBJ1-5; V: TRBV10-3; CDR3: AISELQDNQPQH
size: .; D: TRBD2; J: TRBJ2-2; V: TRBV5-4; CDR3: ASSLDAGGNTGELF
size: few; D: .; J: TRBJ1-2; V: TRBV6-4; CDR3: ASSYATDKVTDYGYT
size: many; D: .; J: TRBJ1-2; V: TRBV27; CDR3: ASSRWGNYGYT
size: few; D: .; J: TRBJ2-5; V: TRBV7-2; CDR3: ASSSAGRQETQY
size: few; D: .; J: TRBJ2-7; V: TRBV11-2; CDR3: ASSSPPGHIPYEQY
size: .; D: TRBD1; J: TRBJ2-7; V: TRBV18; CDR3: ATSGQGYEQY
size: many; D: .; J: TRBJ1-1; V: TRBV2; CDR3: ASRDSTGMSTEAF
size: .; D: .; J: TRBJ2-7; V: TRBV11-2; CDR3: ASSLPAGSTYEQY
size: few; D: .; J: TRBJ1-1; V: TRBV29-1; CDR3: SGAGEGTEAF
size: many; D: TRBD1; J: TRBJ2-2; V: TRBV11-1; CDR3: ASTTWTGKTGELF
size: many; D: TRBD2; J: TRBJ2-7; V: TRBV28; CDR3: ASSSISGGGYEQY
size: .; D: TRBD1; J: TRBJ1-1; V: TRBV7-9; CDR3: ASSPRTGGAWNTEAF
size: many; D: .; J: TRBJ1-1; V: TRBV15; CDR3: ATSSPGLLNTEAF
size: .; D: .; J: TRBJ2-7; V: TRBV7-3; CDR3: ASSLTGHSYEQY
size: .; D: .; J: TRBJ2-7; V: TRBV5-5; CDR3: TSSLAATYEQY
size: few; D: TRBD1; J: TRBJ1-5; V: TRBV12-3/TRBV12-4; CDR3: ASNRQGIRQPQH
size: many; D: TRBD1; J: TRBJ1-6; V: TRBV11-2; CDR3: ASSTGVANSPLH
size: many; D: TRBD1; J: TRBJ1-1; V: TRBV2; CDR3: ASIGQGANTEAF
size: few; D: .; J: TRBJ2-2; V: TRBV6-1; CDR3: ASGPGRTGELF
size: few; D: .; J: TRBJ2-4; V: TRBV30; CDR3: AWSVRGDIQY
size: .; D: .; J: TRBJ1-5; V: TRBV7-6; CDR3: ASRPGRRNQPQH
size: many; D: .; J: TRBJ2-5; V: TRBV7-2; CDR3: ASSLVGQANQETQY
size: many; D: TRBD1; J: TRBJ2-5; V: TRBV11-3; CDR3: ASSLGTGGGQETQY
size: many; D: TRBD1; J: TRBJ1-4; V: TRBV2; CDR3: ASTRDRLNEKLF
size: many; D: TRBD1; J: TRBJ1-2; V: TRBV2; CDR3: ASSVEQGIYGYT
size: .; D: TRBD1; J: TRBJ1-5; V: TRBV24-1; CDR3: ATSVGQGAGNQPQH
size: few; D: .; J: TRBJ2-5; V: TRBV5-6; CDR3: ASSLYWRAETQY